These 21 T cell receptor beta chains were sequenced from one sample in a study of T cell responses to AZD1222 COVID-19 vaccine. The method was immunoSEQ multiplex PCR; TCRdb's version includes in-frame clones alone and lacks a portion of them. Here the sample spans around 110,000 clones, approximately 93% being singletons. Sequenced here: peripheral blood, sampled on day 0 of AZD1222 vaccination. These receptors came from an adult in good health.

V is TRBV28 and J is TRBJ1-5; D not resolved. V was trimmed by 0 bases and J by 10 bases, leaving 4 bases between them. CDR1 and CDR2 (germline): MDHEN, SYDVKM. The CDR3 is 11 amino acids. CDR3 DNA: TGTGCCAGCAGTTTATGGGGTCCCCAGCATTTT. Translated: CASSLWGPQHF.

The chain has TRBV7-6 and TRBJ1-6; no firm D call. V lost 1 base to trimming and J lost 7 bases, with 8 bases between them. This CDR3 contains 14 residues. Germline-derived CDR1 and CDR2 are SGHVS and FNYEAQ. DNA of the CDR3: TGTGCCAGCAGCTTAGGTCCCCACAATTCACCCCTCCACTTT. Translated: CASSLGPHNSPLHF.

The V call is TRBV5-1, the J call TRBJ2-3, with D possibly matching TRBD2 (5 bases). Trimming removed 7 bases at V and 2 bases at J, with 11 bases between. In germline, CDR1 is SGHRS, CDR2 YFSETQ. The CDR3 contains 13 residues. The CDR3 bases are TGCGCCAGCGGCAGCGGCTCCACAGATACGCAGTATTTT. This codes for CASGSGSTDTQYF.

The chain has TRBV25-1 and TRBJ2-7, with TRBD2 matching 9 bases. The V segment lost 6 bases and the J segment 6 bases; nucleotides outside the gene matches: 12. The CDR3 runs to 15 residues. Germline values: CDR1 MGHDK, CDR2 SYGVNS. The CDR3 loop reads CASRKGLAGNSEQYF. Written as DNA, the CDR3 is TGTGCCAGCAGAAAGGGGCTAGCGGGAAATAGCGAGCAGTACTTC.

The chain couples TRBV7-9 to TRBJ2-1, with TRBD2 matching over 7 bases. The germline CDR1 and CDR2 sequences are SEHNR and FQNEAQ (reference sequence). This CDR3 contains 16 residues. Germline trimming cut 5 bases from V and 3 bases from J; bases unmatched to any gene: 10. CDR3 loop: CASSRASWGGYNEQFF. The CDR3 DNA sequence: TGTGCCAGCAGCCGAGCATCATGGGGGGGCTACAATGAGCAGTTCTTC.

The rearrangement links TRBV27 to TRBJ2-1, with D possibly TRBD2 on 7 matching bases. The CDR3 consists of 14 residues. From germline, CDR1 is MNHEY and CDR2 SMNVEV (reference sequence). Deletions cut 3 bases from V and 7 bases from J, with 13 bases between. The CDR3 here is CASSFEGGRNEQFF. The CDR3 DNA reads as TGTGCCAGCAGTTTTGAGGGGGGGAGAAATGAGCAGTTCTTC.

Written as DNA, the CDR3 is TGTGCCAGCAGCTATACAGGGTACAATGAGCAGTTCTTC. The encoded protein is CASSYTGYNEQFF. V gene TRBV27 combines with J gene TRBJ2-1; D may be TRBD1 (6 bases). The germline V gene has CDR1 MNHEY and CDR2 SMNVEV (reference sequence). Deletions cut 6 bases from V and 4 bases from J, with 10 bases between. The CDR3 consists of 13 residues.

V is TRBV12-3 or TRBV12-4 and J is TRBJ2-1; TRBD2 matches at 8 bases. The CDR3 has 13 amino acids. J was trimmed by 8 bases and V by 6 bases; bases with no gene match: 6. The CDR3 spells CASSPTGGDEQFF. The CDR3 region has the DNA TGTGCCAGCAGCCCTACGGGGGGGGATGAGCAGTTCTTC.

The chain employs TRBV6-5 and TRBJ1-1; 7 bases map to TRBD1. J lost 1 base, V lost 8 bases, and 4 bases had no gene match. Germline CDR1 and CDR2: MNHEY and SVGAGI. The CDR3 loop spans 13 amino acids. CDR3 amino acids: CASEGQPNTEAFF. CDR3 DNA sequence: TGTGCCAGCGAGGGACAGCCGAACACTGAAGCTTTCTTT.

The chain couples TRBV7-2 to TRBJ1-5; D not resolved. Per germline, CDR1 SGHTA and CDR2 FQGNSA. V lost 2 bases to trimming and J lost 4 bases, with 9 bases between them. The length of the CDR3 is 14 residues. CDR3 DNA: TGTGCCAGCAGCTTATTGTTTCGTAATCAGCCCCAGCATTTT. This gives the protein CASSLLFRNQPQHF.

The genes are TRBV7-9 and TRBJ1-2; D is ambiguous. The CDR3 sequence is 13 residues long. V was clipped by 3 bases and J by 3 bases, with 8 bases between them. Germline loops: CDR1 SEHNR, CDR2 FQNEAQ (reference sequence). The CDR3, as DNA: TGTGCCAGCAGCTTGGGCTGGGACTATGGCTACACCTTC. Protein sequence: CASSLGWDYGYTF.

This clone turned up a few times. The chain joins TRBV7-8 to TRBJ2-7; TRBD1 is a possible D gene (6 bases). The V and J ends lost 5 bases and 5 bases respectively, with 10 bases between them. Germline V gene data show CDR1 as SGHVS and CDR2 as FQNEAQ. The CDR3 covers 12 residues. CDR3 coding DNA: TGTGCCAGCAGCATCCAGGGGAACGAGCAGTACTTC. Translation: CASSIQGNEQYF.

The CDR3 sequence: CASSLTDRIGMNTEAFF. The CDR3 DNA reads TGTGCCAGCAGTTTGACCGACAGAATAGGAATGAACACTGAAGCTTTCTTT. The genes are TRBV27 and TRBJ1-1; perhaps TRBD1 as D (5 bases). There are 17 residues in the CDR3. Germline values: CDR1 MNHEY, CDR2 SMNVEV (reference sequence). Trimming shortened V by 3 bases and J by 0 bases, and 17 bases separated the two germline ends.

The chain uses TRBV7-8 and TRBJ1-2, with D possibly matching TRBD1 (5 bases). Germline values: CDR1 SGHVS, CDR2 FQNEAQ. This CDR3 comprises 15 residues. Trimming cost V 5 bases and J 4 bases, with 17 bases left between them. The CDR3 coding sequence is TGTGCCAGCAGCCCCTGGCCAGGGCCTCTCTATGGCTACACCTTC. Its translation: CASSPWPGPLYGYTF.

The chain links TRBV20-1 to TRBJ1-6; the D is unclear. Trimming took 3 bases from V and 7 from J, leaving 4 bases between them. Germline assignment: CDR1 DFQATT and CDR2 SNEGSKA (reference sequence). The CDR3 runs 11 residues. The CDR3 nucleotides read TGCAGTGCTAGTCTGAATTCACCCCTCCACTTT. It specifies CSASLNSPLHF.

The gene calls are TRBV7-8 and TRBJ1-1, with D possibly matching TRBD1 (6 bases). Germline loops: CDR1 SGHVS, CDR2 FQNEAQ. V was clipped by 4 bases and J by 5 bases, with 14 bases between them. This CDR3 has 14 residues. This chain's CDR3 is CASSYRGGGTEAFF. For the CDR3, the DNA is TGTGCCAGCAGCTACCGAGGGGGGGGGACTGAAGCTTTCTTT. Full variable domain (remainder filled in from reference TRBV7-8 and TRBJ1-1): GAGVSQSPRYKVAKRGQDVALRCDPISGHVSLFWYQQALGQGPEFLTYFQNEAQLDKSGLPSDRFFAERPEGSVSTLKIQRTQQEDSAVYLCASSYRGGGTEAFFGQGTRLTVV.

The V call is TRBV5-5, the J call TRBJ2-5; D could derive from TRBD1 or TRBD2 (6 bases each). Germline CDR1 and CDR2: SGHKS and YYEKEE (reference sequence). The CDR3 spans 13 residues. V lost 1 base to trimming and J lost 9 bases, with 13 bases between them. The CDR3 DNA follows: TGTGCCAGCAGCTTGATTGGAGGGGGACCCCAGTACTTC. The encoded protein is CASSLIGGGPQYF.

The chain employs TRBV12-3 or TRBV12-4 and TRBJ2-7; D gene ambiguous. V was cut by 5 bases and J by 3 bases, with 5 bases left in between. The CDR3 length is 11 residues. The CDR3 is CASSQLYEQYF. The DNA of the CDR3 is TGTGCCAGCAGTCAGCTCTACGAGCAGTACTTC.

The V gene is TRBV21-1, the J gene TRBJ1-1. TRBV21-1 is labeled a pseudogene. The CDR3 contains 15 residues. CDR3 sequence: CASSTPTGRNTEAFF. CDR3 DNA sequence: TGTGCCAGCAGCACCCCGACCGGTCGGAACACTGAAGCTTTCTTT.

This rearrangement joins TRBV28 to TRBJ2-2, with 7 bases lining up with TRBD1. The CDR3 extends over 18 amino acids. The J segment lost 4 bases and the V segment lost 5 bases, leaving 16 bases of the junction unmatched. Germline CDR1 reads MDHEN; CDR2 reads SYDVKM. Written as DNA, the CDR3 is TGTGCCAGCAGTCCCCAAGCAGGGGGTCTTATATTCACCGGGGAGCTGTTTTTT. This sequence encodes CASSPQAGGLIFTGELFF. The full variable domain, its missing parts supplied by reference TRBV28 and TRBJ2-2, is DVKVTQSSRYLVKRTGEKVFLECVQDMDHENMFWYRQDPGLGLRLIYFSYDVKMKEKGDIPEGYSVSREKKERFSLILESASTNQTSMYLCASSPQAGGLIFTGELFFGEGSRLTVL.

This rearrangement joins TRBV14 to TRBJ2-3; D gene uncertain. In germline, CDR1 is SGHDN, CDR2 FVKESK. The CDR3 sequence is 14 residues long. The V end was cut by 4 bases, the J end by 5 bases, with 13 bases between. CDR3 coding DNA: TGTGCCAGCAGCCCGCGACAAGCAATAGATACGCAGTATTTT. Protein: CASSPRQAIDTQYF.